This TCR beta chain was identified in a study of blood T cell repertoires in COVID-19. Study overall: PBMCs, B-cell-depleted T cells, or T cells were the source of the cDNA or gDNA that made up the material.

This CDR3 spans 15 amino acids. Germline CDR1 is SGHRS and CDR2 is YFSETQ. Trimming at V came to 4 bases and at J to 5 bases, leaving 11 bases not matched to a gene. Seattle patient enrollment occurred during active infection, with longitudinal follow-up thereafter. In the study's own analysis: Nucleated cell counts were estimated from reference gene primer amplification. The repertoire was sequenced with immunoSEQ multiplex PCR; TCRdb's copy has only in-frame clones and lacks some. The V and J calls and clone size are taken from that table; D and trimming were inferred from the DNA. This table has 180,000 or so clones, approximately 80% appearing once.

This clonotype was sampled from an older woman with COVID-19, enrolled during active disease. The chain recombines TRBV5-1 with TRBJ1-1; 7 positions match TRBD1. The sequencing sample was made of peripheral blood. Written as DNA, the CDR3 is TGCGCCAGCAGCGGGGGACAGCAGCACAAAACTGAAGCTTTCTTT. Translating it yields CASSGGQQHKTEAFF.